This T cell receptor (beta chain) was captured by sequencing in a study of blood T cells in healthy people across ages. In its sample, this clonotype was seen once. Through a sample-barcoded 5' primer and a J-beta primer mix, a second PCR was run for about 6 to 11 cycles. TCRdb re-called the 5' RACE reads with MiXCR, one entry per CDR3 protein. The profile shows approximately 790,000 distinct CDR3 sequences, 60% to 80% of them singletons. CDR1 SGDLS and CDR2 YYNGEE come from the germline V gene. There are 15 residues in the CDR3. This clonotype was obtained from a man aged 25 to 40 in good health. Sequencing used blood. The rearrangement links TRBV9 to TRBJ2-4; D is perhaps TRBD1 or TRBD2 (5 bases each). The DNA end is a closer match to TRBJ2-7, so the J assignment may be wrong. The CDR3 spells CASSLGAGTNYEQYF. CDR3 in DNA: TGTGCCAGCAGCCTAGGGGCAGGGACGAACTACGAGCAGTACTTC.